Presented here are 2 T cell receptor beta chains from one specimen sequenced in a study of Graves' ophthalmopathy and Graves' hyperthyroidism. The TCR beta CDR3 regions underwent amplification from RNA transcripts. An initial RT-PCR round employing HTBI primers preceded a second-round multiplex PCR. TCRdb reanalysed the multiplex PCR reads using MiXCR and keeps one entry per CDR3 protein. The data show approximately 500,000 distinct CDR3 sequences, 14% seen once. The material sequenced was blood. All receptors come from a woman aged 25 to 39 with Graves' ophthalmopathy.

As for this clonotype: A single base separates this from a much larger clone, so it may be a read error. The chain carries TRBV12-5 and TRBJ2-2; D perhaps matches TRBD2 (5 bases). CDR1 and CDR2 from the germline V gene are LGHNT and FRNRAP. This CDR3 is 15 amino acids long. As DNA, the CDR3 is TGTGCTAGTGGTTTTACACCGACGAACACCGGGGAGCTGTGTTTT. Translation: CASGFTPTNTGELCF.

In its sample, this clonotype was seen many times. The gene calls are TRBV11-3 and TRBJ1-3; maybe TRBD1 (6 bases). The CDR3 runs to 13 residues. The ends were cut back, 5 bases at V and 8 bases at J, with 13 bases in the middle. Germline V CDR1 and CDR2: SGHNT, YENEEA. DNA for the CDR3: TGTGCCAGCAGCCCAGGGGAAGGCTACACCATATATTTT. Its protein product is CASSPGEGYTIYF.